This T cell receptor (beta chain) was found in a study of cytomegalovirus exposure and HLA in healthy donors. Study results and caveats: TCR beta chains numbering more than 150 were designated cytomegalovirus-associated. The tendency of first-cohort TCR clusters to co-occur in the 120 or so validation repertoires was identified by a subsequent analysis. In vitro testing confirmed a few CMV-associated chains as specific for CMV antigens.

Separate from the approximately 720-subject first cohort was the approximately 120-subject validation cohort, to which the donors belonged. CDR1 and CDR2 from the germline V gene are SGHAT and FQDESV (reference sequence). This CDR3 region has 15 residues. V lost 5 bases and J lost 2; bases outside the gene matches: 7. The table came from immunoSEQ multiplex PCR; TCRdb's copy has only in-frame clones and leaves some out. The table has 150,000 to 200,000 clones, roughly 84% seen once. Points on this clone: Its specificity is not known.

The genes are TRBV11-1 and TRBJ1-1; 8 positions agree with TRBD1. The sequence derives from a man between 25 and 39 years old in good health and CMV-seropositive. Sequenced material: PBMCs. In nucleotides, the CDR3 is TGTGCCAGCAGCAACACAGGGACAGGAAACACTGAAGCTTTCTTT. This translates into CASSNTGTGNTEAFF.